A selection of T cell receptor beta chains follows, all from one sample in a study of T cells in Graves' hyperthyroidism and ophthalmopathy. TCRdb fed the multiplex PCR reads into MiXCR, producing one record per CDR3 protein. The table has around 500,000 distinct CDR3 sequences, 15% to 20% seen once; the top ten hold about 29%. Sequenced sample: blood. These receptor sequences come from a woman in her twenties or thirties with Graves' ophthalmopathy. Each CDR3 is given with its conserved first and last residue. The size of a clone is reported for some rows only, either as once, few or many, or as a class for expanded clones.

V gene	clone size	J gene	CDR3 protein
TRBV20-1	many	TRBJ2-3	CSASKGGFTDTQYF
TRBV7-2	-	TRBJ2-2	CASSLAQGNHGELFF
TRBV29-1	-	TRBJ2-7	CSVFGTLYDQYF
TRBV12-3/TRBV12-4	-	TRBJ1-4	CASSLIRGANEKLFF
TRBV2	many	TRBJ2-1	CASSEERLAGAVEQFF
TRBV4-3	few	TRBJ2-3	CASSPNSGTTDTQYF
TRBV20-1	many	TRBJ1-5	CSARVHGGWDRDQPQHF
TRBV13	few	TRBJ2-7	CASLTRGDSIYEQYF
TRBV9	-	TRBJ2-5	CASSVKDLQETQYF
TRBV7-9	few	TRBJ2-5	CASSPPRGQTNKETQYF
TRBV5-8	-	TRBJ2-3	CAKSPGTSGTDTQYF
TRBV14	many	TRBJ1-1	CASSQDTSNLEAFF
TRBV2	many	TRBJ2-7	CASSEARLAGVSEQYF
TRBV20-1	many	TRBJ2-1	CSARQGQGASNEQFF
TRBV7-2	few	TRBJ2-3	CASSLVGVMGIDTQYF
TRBV7-8	many	TRBJ1-5	CASSYLPEINQPQHF
TRBV9	many	TRBJ2-7	CASSERTPRLAEQYF
TRBV5-1	many	TRBJ2-7	CASSFGVGYEQYF
TRBV28	-	TRBJ2-7	CASSQGSVGSYEQYF
TRBV12-3/TRBV12-4	many	TRBJ2-1	CASSFMVQAKVQFF
TRBV20-1	-	TRBJ2-1	CSARFVGDRGYNEQFF
TRBV13	few	TRBJ1-1	CASSPRSGGTFF
TRBV24-1	few	TRBJ1-2	CATRQGINYGYTF
TRBV5-1	many	TRBJ2-7	CASSVAGAYEQYF
TRBV7-9	few	TRBJ2-7	CASSKGLAGEREQYF
TRBV6-2/TRBV6-3	few	TRBJ2-1	CASRPATGGYNEQFF
TRBV20-1	many	TRBJ2-7	CSATGQTYEQYF
TRBV28	many	TRBJ2-1	CASGRSSGEPYNEQFF
TRBV9	-	TRBJ2-1	CASSFRISAGGVNEQFF
TRBV20-1	many	TRBJ1-1	CSARDGRMNTEAFF
TRBV20-1	many	TRBJ2-3	CSSGGSTDTQYF
TRBV6-2/TRBV6-3	few	TRBJ2-1	CASRPPQIGHEQFF
TRBV28	many	TRBJ2-1	CASSLLGAAGQYNEQFF
TRBV12-3/TRBV12-4	many	TRBJ1-1	CASSWTATNTEAFF
TRBV7-2	many	TRBJ2-1	CASSLRVGRKVAEQFF
TRBV5-8	-	TRBJ1-1	CASSLDLEAFF
TRBV25-1	-	TRBJ2-2	CASSAARDRYTGELFF
TRBV18	few	TRBJ1-2	CASSPPFPVYGYTF
TRBV10-3	-	TRBJ2-2	CASWDRTFNTGELFF
TRBV20-1	many	TRBJ2-1	CSAPRWGLADNNEQFF
TRBV5-1	many	TRBJ2-1	CASDTGTRSYNEQFF
TRBV28	-	TRBJ2-7	CASSLSLEQYF
TRBV20-1	few	TRBJ1-4	CSARLPGTFEKLFF
TRBV6-1	few	TRBJ1-5	CASRPQGASNQPQHF
TRBV5-1	-	TRBJ2-3	CASGVGPSTDTQYF
TRBV6-5	-	TRBJ1-5	CASSSGRYNSNQPQHF
TRBV12-3/TRBV12-4	-	TRBJ2-7	CASSFVSHEQYF
TRBV11-3	many	TRBJ2-1	CASSLEVTGGNEQFF
TRBV14	few	TRBJ2-1	CASSQRQVSYNGQFF
TRBV3-1	many	TRBJ2-1	CASSLLAGQNNEQFF
TRBV6-5	many	TRBJ1-1	CASSYTGQTPEAFF
TRBV5-1	-	TRBJ1-2	CASSLVLGAKYGYTF
TRBV15	many	TRBJ1-5	CATSRGRGRGDNQPQHF
TRBV9	few	TRBJ2-6	CASSVEPGGPGGANVLTF